Sequencing of this T cell receptor beta chain was carried out in a study of blood T cells in healthy people across ages. Sample donors were healthy Caucasian individuals that came from Russia, aged roughly 6 to 95. Primers used in a second PCR of about 7 to 12 cycles were a sample-barcoded 5' primer and a J-beta primer mix. Template switching added a 12-random-nucleotide identifier to every cDNA molecule. One entry per CDR3 protein results from TCRdb running MiXCR on the 5' RACE reads. The sample has 750,000 or so distinct CDR3 sequences; approximately 25% are singletons. The trim removed 2 bases at V and 4 bases at J, leaving 11 bases unmatched. Germline V CDR1 and CDR2: DFQATT, SNEGSKA (reference sequence). The CDR3 covers 16 residues. These data also featured in a second study, about T cells of mothers and their children.

This chain joins TRBV20-1 and TRBJ2-5, with 9 bases matching TRBD1. The sequence came from a boy aged 5-17 years in good health. The sequencing input was blood. This chain's CDR3 is CSARLPDRGRGETQYF. CDR3 nucleotides: TGCAGTGCTAGACTGCCGGACAGGGGTAGAGGAGAGACCCAGTACTTC.